This T cell receptor beta chain was captured by sequencing in a study of CD8+ T cells in alopecia areata. The ends were cut back, 7 bases at V and 9 bases at J, with 13 bases in the middle. Germline assignment: CDR1 LGHNT and CDR2 FRNRAP. The CDR3 totals 12 residues. The sequencing template was cDNA reverse transcribed from extracted RNA. The data were produced by immunoSEQ multiplex PCR, yet TCRdb's version contains in-frame clones alone and is incomplete. Of 95,000 to 100,000 clones detected, 60% appear once; the ten largest clones hold about 15%. Regarding treatment: oral pan-JAK inhibitor, 5-10 mg twice daily.

The material was CD8+ T cells sorted from blood, obtained between weeks 55 and 65, from a patient treated with tofacitinib. The receptor was isolated from a human donor with alopecia areata. The genes are TRBV12-5 and TRBJ2-1, with no clear D. CDR3 sequence: CASVNPWVEQFF. In DNA, the CDR3 is TGTGCTAGTGTCAACCCGTGGGTTGAGCAGTTCTTC.